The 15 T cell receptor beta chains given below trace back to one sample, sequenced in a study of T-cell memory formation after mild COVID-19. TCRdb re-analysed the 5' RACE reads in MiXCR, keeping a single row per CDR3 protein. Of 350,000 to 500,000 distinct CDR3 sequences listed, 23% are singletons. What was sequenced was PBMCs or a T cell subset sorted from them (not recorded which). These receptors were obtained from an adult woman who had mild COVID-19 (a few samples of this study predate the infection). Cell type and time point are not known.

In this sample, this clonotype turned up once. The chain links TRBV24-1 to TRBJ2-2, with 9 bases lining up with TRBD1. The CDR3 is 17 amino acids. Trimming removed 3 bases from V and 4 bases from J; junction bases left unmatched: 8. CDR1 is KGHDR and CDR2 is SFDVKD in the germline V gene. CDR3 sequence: CATSDRDRVFGTGELFF. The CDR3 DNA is TGTGCCACCAGTGATCGGGACAGGGTCTTTGGCACCGGGGAGCTGTTTTTT.

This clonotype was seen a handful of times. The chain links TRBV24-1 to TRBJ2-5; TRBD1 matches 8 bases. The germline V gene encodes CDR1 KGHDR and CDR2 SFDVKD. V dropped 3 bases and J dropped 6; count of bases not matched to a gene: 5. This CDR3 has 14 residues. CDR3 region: CATSDRDRGQTQYF. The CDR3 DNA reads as TGTGCCACCAGTGATCGAGACAGGGGACAGACCCAGTACTTC.

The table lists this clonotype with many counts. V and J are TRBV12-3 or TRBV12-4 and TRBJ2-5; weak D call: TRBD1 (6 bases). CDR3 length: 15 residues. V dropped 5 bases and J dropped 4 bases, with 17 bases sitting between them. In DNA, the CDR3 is TGTGCCAGCAGTCCGCCACTAGGGGGAAGAGAGACCCAGTACTTC. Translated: CASSPPLGGRETQYF.

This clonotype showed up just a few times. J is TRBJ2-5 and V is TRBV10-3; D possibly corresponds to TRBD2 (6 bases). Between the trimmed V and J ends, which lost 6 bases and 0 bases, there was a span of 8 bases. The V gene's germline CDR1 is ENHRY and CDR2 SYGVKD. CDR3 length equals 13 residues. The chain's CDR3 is CAIRTGDQETQYF. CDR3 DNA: TGTGCCATCAGAACGGGGGACCAAGAGACCCAGTACTTC.

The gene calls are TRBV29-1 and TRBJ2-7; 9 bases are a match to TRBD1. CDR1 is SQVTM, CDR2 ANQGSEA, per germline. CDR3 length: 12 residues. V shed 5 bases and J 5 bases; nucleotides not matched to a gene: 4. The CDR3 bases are TGCAGCGTTTATAGACAGGGGGACGAGCAGTACTTC. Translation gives CSVYRQGDEQYF.

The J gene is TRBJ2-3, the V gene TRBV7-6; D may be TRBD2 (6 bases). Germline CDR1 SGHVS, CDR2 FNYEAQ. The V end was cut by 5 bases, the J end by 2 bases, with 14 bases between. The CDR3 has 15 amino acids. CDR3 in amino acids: CASSETGGPTDTQYF. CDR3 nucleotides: TGTGCCAGCAGCGAGACCGGGGGACCCACAGATACGCAGTATTTT.

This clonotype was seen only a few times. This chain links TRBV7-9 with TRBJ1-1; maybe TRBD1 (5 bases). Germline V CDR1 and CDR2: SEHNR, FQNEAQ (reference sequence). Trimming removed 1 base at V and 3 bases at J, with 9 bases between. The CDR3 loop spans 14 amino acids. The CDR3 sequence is CASSLVVGDTEAFF. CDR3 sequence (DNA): TGTGCCAGCAGCTTAGTGGTGGGGGACACTGAAGCTTTCTTT.

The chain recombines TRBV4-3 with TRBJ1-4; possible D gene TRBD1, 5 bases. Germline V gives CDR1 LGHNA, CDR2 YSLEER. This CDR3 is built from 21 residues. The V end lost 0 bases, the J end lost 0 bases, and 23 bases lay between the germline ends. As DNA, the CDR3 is TGCGCCAGCAGCCAAGATCGACCTACGAGGAGGTGGGGGGCAACTAATGAAAAACTGTTTTTT. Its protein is CASSQDRPTRRWGATNEKLFF.

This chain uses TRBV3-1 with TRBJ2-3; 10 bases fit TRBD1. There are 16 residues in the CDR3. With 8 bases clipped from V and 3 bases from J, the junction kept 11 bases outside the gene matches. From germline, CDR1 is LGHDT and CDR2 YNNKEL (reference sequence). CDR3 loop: CASFHPRTGGTDTQYF. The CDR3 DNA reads TGTGCCAGCTTCCATCCCCGGACAGGGGGTACAGATACGCAGTATTTT.

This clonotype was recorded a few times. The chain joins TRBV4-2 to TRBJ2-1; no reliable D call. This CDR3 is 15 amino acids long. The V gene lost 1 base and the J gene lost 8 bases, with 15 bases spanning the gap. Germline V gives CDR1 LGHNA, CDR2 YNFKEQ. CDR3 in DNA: TGTGCCAGCAGCCAAGTGATGTCTGAGCTGTATGAGCAGTTCTTC. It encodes CASSQVMSELYEQFF.

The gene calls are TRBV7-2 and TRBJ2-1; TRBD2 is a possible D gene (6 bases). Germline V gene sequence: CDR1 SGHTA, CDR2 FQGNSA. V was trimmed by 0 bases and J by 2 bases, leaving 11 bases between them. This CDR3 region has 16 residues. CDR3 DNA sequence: TGTGCCAGCAGCTTAGCCGGGTCGGGAGCCTACAATGAGCAGTTCTTC. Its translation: CASSLAGSGAYNEQFF.

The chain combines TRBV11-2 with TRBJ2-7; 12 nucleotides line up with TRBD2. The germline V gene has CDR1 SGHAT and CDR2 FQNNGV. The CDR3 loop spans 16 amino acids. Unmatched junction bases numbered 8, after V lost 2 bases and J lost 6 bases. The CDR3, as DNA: TGTGCCAGCAGCTTACTGACTAGCGGGAGCTTGGGCGAGCAGTACTTC. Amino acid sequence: CASSLLTSGSLGEQYF. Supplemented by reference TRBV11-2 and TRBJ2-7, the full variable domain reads EAGVAQSPRYKIIEKRQSVAFWCNPISGHATLYWYQQILGQGPKLLIQFQNNGVVDDSQLPKDRFSAERLKGVDSTLKIQPAKLEDSAVYLCASSLLTSGSLGEQYFGPGTRLTVT.

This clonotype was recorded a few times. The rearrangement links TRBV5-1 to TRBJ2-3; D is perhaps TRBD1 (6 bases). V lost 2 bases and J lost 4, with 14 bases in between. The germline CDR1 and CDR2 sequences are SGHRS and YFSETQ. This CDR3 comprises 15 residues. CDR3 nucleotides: TGCGCCAGCAGCTTACAGGGAAGGAGTCCAGATACGCAGTATTTT. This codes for CASSLQGRSPDTQYF.

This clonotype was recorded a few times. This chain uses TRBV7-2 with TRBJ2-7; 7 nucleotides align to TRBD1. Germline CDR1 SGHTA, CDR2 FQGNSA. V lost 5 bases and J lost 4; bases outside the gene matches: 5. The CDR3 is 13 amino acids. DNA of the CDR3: TGTGCCAGCAGCGAGTCGACAGGGTACGAGCAGTACTTC. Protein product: CASSESTGYEQYF.

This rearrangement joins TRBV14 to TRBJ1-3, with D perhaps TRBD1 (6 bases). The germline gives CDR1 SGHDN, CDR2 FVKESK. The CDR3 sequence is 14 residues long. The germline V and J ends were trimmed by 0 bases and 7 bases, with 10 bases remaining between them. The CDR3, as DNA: TGTGCCAGCAGCCAAGAAGGGACAAGGAACACCATATATTTT. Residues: CASSQEGTRNTIYF.